Following are 18 T cell receptor beta chains from one sample sequenced in a study of OX40 agonist ivuxolimab in advanced cancers. Only in-frame clones appear in the TCRdb table, and some are missing; sequencing was by immunoSEQ multiplex PCR. The sample lists around 32,000 clones, approximately 89% occurring once. Sequenced material: CD4+ or CD8+ T cells sorted from blood, taken in a trial of the OX40 agonist ivuxolimab. These receptors all come from an adult with an advanced solid tumor such as melanoma, head and neck, liver or kidney cancer.

The chain recombines TRBV15 with TRBJ2-3; 8 bases map to TRBD1. This CDR3 region has 16 residues. The V and J ends lost 3 bases and 2 bases, in that order; junction bases with no gene match: 7. The germline V gene has CDR1 LNHNV and CDR2 YYDKDF (reference sequence). The CDR3 is CATSSGRDRITDTQYF. CDR3 DNA: TGTGCCACCAGCAGTGGTCGGGACAGGATCACAGATACGCAGTATTTT.

This chain uses TRBV7-9 with TRBJ2-1; D may be TRBD2 (6 bases). V was clipped by 3 bases and J by 5 bases, with 8 bases between them. CDR1 is SEHNR and CDR2 is FQNEAQ in the germline V gene (reference sequence). The CDR3 covers 13 residues. The CDR3 protein is CASSFGGHNEQFF. CDR3 coding DNA: TGTGCCAGCAGCTTTGGAGGGCACAATGAGCAGTTCTTC. The full variable domain, with the rest looked up from reference TRBV7-9 and TRBJ2-1, is DTGVSQNPRHKITKRGQNVTFRCDPISEHNRLYWYRQTLGQGPEFLTYFQNEAQLEKSRLLSDRFSAERPKGSFSTLEIQRTEQGDSAMYLCASSFGGHNEQFFGPGTRLTVL.

This chain connects TRBV27 to TRBJ1-2; D is possibly TRBD1 (5 bases). V dropped 6 bases and J dropped 3 bases, with 23 bases sitting between them. CDR3 length: 17 residues. The germline gives CDR1 MNHEY, CDR2 SMNVEV (reference sequence). This CDR3 is CASSSWNAGKFHYGYTF. CDR3 coding DNA: TGTGCCAGCAGCTCATGGAACGCAGGGAAATTTCACTATGGCTACACCTTC.

The chain uses TRBV7-2 and TRBJ2-3, with 7 bases matching TRBD2. The length of the CDR3 is 17 residues. V lost 6 bases to trimming and J lost 3 bases; unmatched junction nucleotides: 15. Germline V gives CDR1 SGHTA, CDR2 FQGNSA. The CDR3 sequence is CASSSAWGLAETDTQYF. The CDR3 DNA reads as TGTGCCAGCAGTTCCGCCTGGGGTCTAGCGGAAACAGATACGCAGTATTTT.

The chain recombines TRBV28 with TRBJ2-5, with a possible D match to TRBD1 (6 bases). Looked up from germline, CDR1 is MDHEN and CDR2 is SYDVKM. This CDR3 has 16 amino acids. Trimming took off 4 bases at V and 1 base at J, with 16 bases between the two ends. The CDR3 nucleotides read TGTGCCAGCAGTTCGAACCTTAAGACAGGCCAAGAGACCCAGTACTTC. Its translation is CASSSNLKTGQETQYF.

This chain uses TRBV28 with TRBJ2-5; D could derive from TRBD1 or TRBD2 (5 bases each). Per the germline V gene, CDR1 is MDHEN and CDR2 is SYDVKM. The germline V and J ends were trimmed by 5 bases and 6 bases, with 13 bases remaining between them. CDR3 length equals 13 residues. Here the CDR3 DNA reads TGTGCCAGCAGTCTAGGGACGCGCCAGACCCAGTACTTC. Protein product: CASSLGTRQTQYF.

The genes are TRBV4-1 and TRBJ1-1; possibly TRBD1 for D (5 bases). This CDR3 comprises 13 residues. CDR1 and CDR2 from the germline V gene are MGHRA and YSYEKL. V was shortened by 6 bases and J by 3 bases, with 11 bases between the two germline ends. The CDR3 sequence: CASSQQGHTEAFF. The CDR3 bases are TGCGCCAGCAGTCAGCAGGGACACACTGAAGCTTTCTTT.

The rearrangement uses TRBV5-1 and TRBJ2-7, with 7 bases fitting TRBD1. The trim removed 4 bases at V and 4 bases at J, leaving 14 bases unmatched. The CDR3 covers 16 residues. Germline V gives CDR1 SGHRS, CDR2 YFSETQ. The CDR3 coding sequence is TGCGCCAGCAGCGCGCTCCCGAGGGGGCGCAGATACGAGCAGTACTTC. This gives the protein CASSALPRGRRYEQYF.

The rearrangement uses TRBV7-8 and TRBJ1-1; D unresolved. The CDR3 is 13 residues long. The germline V gene has CDR1 SGHVS and CDR2 FQNEAQ. Trimming left V 0 bases short and J 6 bases short, with 8 bases between. For the CDR3, the DNA is TGTGCCAGCAGCTTAGCCTATATGGCTGAAGCTTTCTTT. Its protein product is CASSLAYMAEAFF.

The chain has TRBV15 and TRBJ2-2; either TRBD1 or TRBD2 may fit D (6 bases each). CDR1 and CDR2 (germline): LNHNV, YYDKDF (reference sequence). This CDR3 spans 14 amino acids. Trimming left V 8 bases short and J 8 bases short, with 18 bases between. CDR3 region: CATSRRGSRGELFF. DNA for the CDR3: TGTGCCACCTCGAGGAGGGGGTCGAGGGGGGAGCTGTTTTTT.

The rearrangement joins TRBV5-1 to TRBJ2-3, with D possibly TRBD2 on 7 matching bases. CDR3 size: 14 residues. CDR1 and CDR2 from the germline V gene are SGHRS and YFSETQ. Trimming shortened V by 3 bases and J by 6 bases, and 14 bases separated the two germline ends. The DNA of the CDR3 is TGCGCCAGCAGCTCCTGGGGGGGCGGCGATACGCAGTATTTT. It codes for CASSSWGGGDTQYF. Filled out from reference TRBV5-1 and TRBJ2-3, the complete variable domain reads KAGVTQTPRYLIKTRGQQVTLSCSPISGHRSVSWYQQTPGQGLQFLFEYFSETQRNKGNFPGRFSGRQFSNSRSEMNVSTLELGDSALYLCASSSWGGGDTQYFGPGTRLTVL.

This rearrangement joins TRBV9 to TRBJ2-2; 9 nucleotides agree with TRBD2. The ends lost 4 bases at V and 2 bases at J; junction bases unmatched: 6. Germline lookup yields CDR1 SGDLS and CDR2 YYNGEE. The CDR3 is made up of 16 amino acids. The CDR3 bases are TGTGCCAGCAGCCCTTTTCTAGCGGGAAACACCGGGGAGCTGTTTTTT. This gives the protein CASSPFLAGNTGELFF.

This clone was counted a single time. A read error may produce the germline difference seen at one junction end. This chain uses TRBV9 with TRBJ2-1; a weak D match, TRBD2 (6 bases). CDR3 length: 14 amino acids. Germline CDR1 and CDR2: SGDLS and YYNGEE. The CDR3 DNA follows: TGTGCCAGCAGCCCCCGGGACTCCTTCAATGAGCAGTTCTTC. Translating gives CASSPRDSFNEQFF. The whole variable domain, filled in from reference TRBV9 and TRBJ2-1, reads DSGVTQTPKHLITATGQRVTLRCSPRSGDLSVYWYQQSLDQGLQFLIQYYNGEERAKGNILERFSAQQFPDLHSELNLSSLELGDSALYFCASSPRDSFNEQFFGPGTRLTVL.

The rearrangement uses TRBV11-1 and TRBJ2-1; 7 bases are a match to TRBD1. J was trimmed by 8 bases and V by 3 bases; bases with no gene match: 7. CDR1 is SGHAT and CDR2 is FQDESV in the germline V gene (reference sequence). CDR3 size: 14 residues. In DNA form, the CDR3 reads TGTGCCAGCAGCTTCGCGACAGGGAACTATGAGCAGTTCTTC. Translation: CASSFATGNYEQFF.

The rearrangement links TRBV7-2 to TRBJ2-5; D tentatively fits TRBD1 or TRBD2 (7 bases each). From germline, CDR1 is SGHTA and CDR2 FQGNSA. The CDR3 has 16 amino acids. Trimming stripped 3 bases from V and 4 bases from J, with 18 bases between. The CDR3 DNA follows: TGTGCCAGCAGCTTCCAACCTCAGGGGGGGGTAGAGACCCAGTACTTC. This gives the protein CASSFQPQGGVETQYF.

The rearrangement uses TRBV19 and TRBJ1-2; D remains unclear. V was trimmed by 3 bases and J by 4 bases, leaving 9 bases between them. Germline lookup yields CDR1 LNHDA and CDR2 SQIVND (reference sequence). This CDR3 has 13 residues. The CDR3 DNA sequence: TGTGCCAGTAGTATCGGGCGATTCTATGGCTACACCTTC. Its translation: CASSIGRFYGYTF.

The V gene is TRBV19, the J gene TRBJ2-7, with TRBD1 matching over 8 bases. V shed 2 bases and J 2 bases; nucleotides not matched to a gene: 5. The V gene's germline CDR1 is LNHDA and CDR2 SQIVND (reference sequence). This CDR3 has 15 residues. In DNA form, the CDR3 reads TGTGCCAGTAGTATACTTTCCAGGGGGCCCTACGAGCAGTACTTC. Translating gives CASSILSRGPYEQYF.

The chain's CDR3 is CASSLTTGGGGEQFF. The DNA for the CDR3 is TGTGCCAGCAGTTTAACGACAGGGGGCGGGGGTGAGCAGTTCTTC. This chain links TRBV28 with TRBJ2-1, with 10 bases matching TRBD1. In germline, CDR1 is MDHEN, CDR2 SYDVKM. The CDR3 has 15 amino acids. Germline trimming cut 2 bases from V and 9 bases from J; bases unmatched to any gene: 7.